This TCR beta chain stems from a study of CD8+ T cells in alopecia areata listed by TCRdb under 2018. For the wider study: High-throughput TCRbeta sequencing was used to examine T cell clonal expansion in alopecia areata in both the C3H/HeJ mouse model and human patients. In humans, TCRbeta sequencing was performed on scalp tissue and on sorted CD4+ and CD8+ peripheral blood T cells from healthy controls and from patients with patchy or totalis/universalis alopecia areata. Clonality in the scalp was compared among normal scalp (n=4), patchy alopecia areata scalp (n=8), and alopecia totalis/universalis scalp (n=8). The RNA source kit depended on sample type: the PAXgene miRNA kit for fixed scalp, the miRNeasy kit for PBMCs, and the RNeasy kit for mouse skin. TCRbeta CDR3 regions were amplified by immunoSEQ multiplex PCR with 35 Vbeta forward and 13 Jbeta reverse primers.

The library was generated by the immunoSEQ multiplex PCR assay. To provide template for TCR sequencing, every sample had RNA extracted and reverse transcribed into cDNA. First-strand cDNA was synthesized with SuperScript III using a 2:1 mix of oligo-dT and random hexamers. A synthetic immune receptor repertoire was used to measure amplification bias, and any remaining bias was corrected computationally. On the study's bioinformatics: Raw reads were preprocessed to remove errors, and CDR3 was defined according to IMGT conventions as the region from the conserved cysteine to phenylalanine. Clonality was computed by normalizing Shannon entropy by log2 of the number of productive unique TCRs and subtracting the result from 1. Scalp TCRbeta sequences were cross-referenced with sorted blood CD4 and CD8 repertoires so that the CD4 or CD8 identity of scalp clones could be inferred. TCRdb re-hosts the immuneACCESS table, in-frame sequences only. Its copies lack some clones; in the studies checked, an unresolved V gene accounts for under half of them, and the cause for the rest is not known. Clone size and V and J calls were adopted from that table, with D and trimming inferred from the DNA. The table for this sample lists roughly 150,000 clones; 55% of them were counted only once. The ten largest clonotypes hold more than 4.5% of the sample.

Per the germline V gene, MGHRA is the CDR1 and YSYEKL is the CDR2. The trim is 4 bases for V and 10 bases for J, with a gap of 14 bases between the germline ends. The CDR3 numbers 13 residues from cysteine through phenylalanine. Only the CDR3 DNA stays, 39 bases, in frame from base 1. Overall study outcomes, separate from this receptor: Resident alphabeta T cells in normal human skin are also sequenced, complicating scalp TCR repertoire analysis, unlike mouse skin dominated by gammadelta T cells. Higher clonality and more expanded CD8+ clones were observed in lesional scalp than in normal scalp, particularly in alopecia totalis/universalis, a finding suggestive of antigenic drive. TCR sequences shared between patients were less clear than in mice, possibly partly because of HLA diversity in the patient population.

Turning to this clone: Its antigen target is currently unknown. No base qualities exist here, and no much larger clone lies one base off it.

PBMCs were isolated by density centrifugation and stained for CD3, CD4 and CD8, after which CD4+ and CD8+ T cells were sorted on a FACSAria. Scalp biopsies and blood samples were obtained from unaffected controls. The receptor's source is a human donor in good health. The sample comprised CD4+ T cells sorted from blood. The chain uses TRBV4-1 and TRBJ2-1; tentative D gene TRBD2, with 6 bases matching. The CDR3 corresponds to CASSRTIGGEQFF. The DNA sequence is TGCGCCAGCAGCCGGACTATCGGGGGAGAGCAGTTCTTC.